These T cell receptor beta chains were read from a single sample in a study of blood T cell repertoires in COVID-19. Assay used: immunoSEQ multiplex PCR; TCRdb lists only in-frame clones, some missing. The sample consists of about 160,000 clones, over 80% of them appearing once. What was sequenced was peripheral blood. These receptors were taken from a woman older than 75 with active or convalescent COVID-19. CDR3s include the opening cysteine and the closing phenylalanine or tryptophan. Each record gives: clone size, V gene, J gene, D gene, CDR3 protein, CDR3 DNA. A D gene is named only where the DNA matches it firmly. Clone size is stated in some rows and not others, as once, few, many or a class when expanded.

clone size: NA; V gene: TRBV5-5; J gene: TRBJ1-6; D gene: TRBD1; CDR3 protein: CASSLGQGVYNSPLHF; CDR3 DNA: TGTGCCAGCAGCTTGGGACAGGGGGTCTATAATTCACCCCTCCACTTT
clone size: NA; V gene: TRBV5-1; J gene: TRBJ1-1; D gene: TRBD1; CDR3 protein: CASSRNGQVNTEAFF; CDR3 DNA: TGCGCCAGCAGCCGAAACGGACAGGTGAACACTGAAGCTTTCTTT
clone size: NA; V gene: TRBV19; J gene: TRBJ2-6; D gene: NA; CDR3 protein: CASSIRGAGANVLTF; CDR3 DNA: TGTGCCAGTAGTATCAGGGGTGCTGGGGCCAACGTCCTGACTTTC
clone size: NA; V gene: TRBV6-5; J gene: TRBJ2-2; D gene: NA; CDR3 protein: CASSYGAGANTGELFF; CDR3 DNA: TGTGCCAGCAGTTACGGAGCCGGAGCGAACACCGGGGAGCTGTTTTTT
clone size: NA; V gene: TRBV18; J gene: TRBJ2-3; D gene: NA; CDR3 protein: CASSNSGTDTQYF; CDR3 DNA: TGTGCCAGCTCAAACTCTGGCACAGATACGCAGTATTTT
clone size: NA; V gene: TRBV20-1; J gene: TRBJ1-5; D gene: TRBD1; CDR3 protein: CSASKIGTGGYQPQHF; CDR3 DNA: TGCAGTGCTAGTAAGATCGGGACAGGGGGTTATCAGCCCCAGCATTTT
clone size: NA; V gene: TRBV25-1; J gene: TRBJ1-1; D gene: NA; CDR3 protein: CASSEPGGTRSF; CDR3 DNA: TGTGCCAGCAGTGAACCCGGGGGGACCAGGAGCTTT
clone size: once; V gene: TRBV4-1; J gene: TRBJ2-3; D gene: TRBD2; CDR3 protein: CASSQDPSGYTDTQYF; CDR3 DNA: TGCGCCAGCAGCCAAGATCCTAGCGGGTACACAGATACGCAGTATTTT
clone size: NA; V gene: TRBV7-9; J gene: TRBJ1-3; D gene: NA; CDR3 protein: CASSWGGTLANTIYF; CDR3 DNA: TGTGCCAGCAGCTGGGGGGGGACCCTGGCAAACACCATATATTTT
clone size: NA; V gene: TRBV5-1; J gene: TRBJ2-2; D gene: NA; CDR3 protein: CASSFRGMNTGELFF; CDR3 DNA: TGCGCCAGCAGCTTCAGGGGCATGAACACCGGGGAGCTGTTTTTT
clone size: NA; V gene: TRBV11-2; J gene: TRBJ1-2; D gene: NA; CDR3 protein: CASSLEGVAGYTF; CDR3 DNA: TGTGCCAGCAGCTTAGAAGGGGTCGCTGGCTACACCTTC
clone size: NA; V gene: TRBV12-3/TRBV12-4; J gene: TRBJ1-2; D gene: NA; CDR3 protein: CASKEGVNYGYTF; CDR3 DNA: TGTGCCAGCAAGGAGGGAGTGAACTATGGCTACACCTTC
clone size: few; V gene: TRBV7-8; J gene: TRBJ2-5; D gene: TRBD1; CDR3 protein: CASSSRPATGAGETQYF; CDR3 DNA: TGTGCCAGCAGCTCCCGTCCGGCGACAGGGGCGGGGGAGACCCAGTACTTC